The 28 T cell receptor beta chains reported below all come from one sample, sequenced in a study of T cells after yellow fever vaccination. From the 5' RACE reads, TCRdb called clonotypes with MiXCR, one entry per CDR3 protein. The table includes approximately 300,000 distinct CDR3 sequences, around a tenth detected once. The specimen was CD4+ T cells sorted from PBMCs, collected 45 days after the yellow fever booster vaccination. The origin of the receptors is a man aged 18 to 29 who received the YFV17D yellow fever vaccine.

This clonotype was seen more than once but under ten times. The rearrangement joins TRBV6-5 to TRBJ2-7, with D unclear. The CDR3 extends over 13 amino acids. Looked up from germline, CDR1 is MNHEY and CDR2 is SVGAGI. V lost 6 bases and J lost 0, with 9 bases in between. The CDR3 loop is CASRQPSSYEQYF. The DNA of the CDR3 is TGTGCCAGCAGGCAGCCTAGCTCCTACGAGCAGTACTTC.

The J gene is TRBJ1-5, the V gene TRBV18; 7 positions match TRBD1. V lost 4 bases and J lost 4; bases outside the gene matches: 4. The CDR3 length is 14 residues. Germline V gene data show CDR1 as KGHSH and CDR2 as LQKENI. Here the CDR3 DNA reads TGTGCCAGCTCACAAAGCAGGGGGAATCAGCCCCAGCATTTT. Translating gives CASSQSRGNQPQHF.

This chain connects TRBV11-1 to TRBJ2-3, with a weak D call TRBD2 (5 bases). V was clipped by 2 bases and J by 4 bases, with 10 bases between them. The CDR3 extends over 14 amino acids. CDR1 and CDR2 from the germline V gene are SGHAT and FQDESV (reference sequence). CDR3 in DNA: TGTGCCAGCAGCTTAAGAGGGATCGCAGATACGCAGTATTTT. This codes for CASSLRGIADTQYF.

Only one count was recorded for this clonotype. The genes are TRBV5-1 and TRBJ2-1; D not certain. Germline lookup yields CDR1 SGHRS and CDR2 YFSETQ. This CDR3 has 15 residues. V was pared by 4 bases and J by 3 bases, with 14 bases between. As DNA, the CDR3 is TGCGCCAGCAGCCCGGGCCTTCGTCTCTACAATGAGCAGTTCTTC. It is translated as CASSPGLRLYNEQFF.

This clonotype was detected only a few times. The chain is built from TRBV7-2 and TRBJ2-1, with 9 bases lining up with TRBD1. The CDR3 has 14 amino acids. The V gene end was trimmed by 8 bases and the J gene end by 8 bases; junction bases not matched to a gene: 10. Germline assignment: CDR1 SGHTA and CDR2 FQGNSA. For the CDR3, the DNA is TGTGCCAGCTTCCGGGGACAGGGCAGTCATGAGCAGTTCTTC. Translating it yields CASFRGQGSHEQFF. Combining the CDR3 with reference TRBV7-2 and TRBJ2-1 gives the whole variable domain GAGVSQSPSNKVTEKGKDVELRCDPISGHTALYWYRQSLGQGLEFLIYFQGNSAPDKSGLPSDRFSAERTGGSVSTLTIQRTQQEDSAVYLCASFRGQGSHEQFFGPGTRLTVL.

This rearrangement joins TRBV6-5 to TRBJ2-7; possible D gene TRBD2, 6 bases. The CDR3 contains 13 residues. Germline V gives CDR1 MNHEY, CDR2 SVGAGI. V lost 6 bases and J 5 bases, leaving 14 bases between the germline ends. The CDR3 sequence: CASRRDSTNEQYF. For the CDR3, the DNA is TGTGCCAGCAGGCGGGACTCTACGAACGAGCAGTACTTC.

This clonotype was seen only a few times. The chain links TRBV7-8 to TRBJ2-1; 10 nucleotides align to TRBD1. This CDR3 comprises 16 residues. V gave up 5 bases and J gave up 4 bases; unmatched junction bases: 8. Germline CDR1 and CDR2: SGHVS and FQNEAQ. The CDR3 coding sequence is TGTGCCAGCAGCACAAGATGGACAGGGGGATACAATGAGCAGTTCTTC. Amino acid sequence: CASSTRWTGGYNEQFF.

The chain links TRBV5-1 to TRBJ1-4; no clear D. The CDR3 is made up of 13 amino acids. Between the trimmed V and J ends, which lost 0 bases and 7 bases, there was a span of 7 bases. The germline V gene encodes CDR1 SGHRS and CDR2 YFSETQ. CDR3 loop: CASSLDVGEKLFF. The CDR3 nucleotides are TGCGCCAGCAGCTTGGACGTGGGTGAAAAACTGTTTTTT.

This clonotype was seen only a few times. CDR3: CASSIDRGSPLHF. The DNA of the CDR3 is TGTGCCAGTAGTATTGATCGGGGTTCACCCCTCCACTTT. This rearrangement joins TRBV19 to TRBJ1-6; no firm D call. The CDR3 is 13 amino acids. Germline V CDR1 and CDR2: LNHDA, SQIVND (reference sequence). Trimming removed 3 bases from V and 9 bases from J, with 9 bases in between.

This clonotype was counted between two and nine times. This chain uses TRBV20-1 with TRBJ2-3; possible D gene TRBD2, 5 bases. The CDR3 is 18 residues long. Germline V gene lookup returns CDR1 DFQATT and CDR2 SNEGSKA (reference sequence). V was trimmed by 3 bases and J by 3 bases, leaving 25 bases between them. The CDR3 here is CSASPVIGSRGGTDTQYF. In DNA, the CDR3 is TGCAGTGCTAGCCCTGTGATAGGGAGCCGAGGTGGGACAGATACGCAGTATTTT.

There are a few counts of this clonotype. The chain uses TRBV5-4 and TRBJ1-2; 7 positions agree with TRBD1. Germline CDR1 is SGHNT and CDR2 is YYREEE (reference sequence). The CDR3 loop spans 14 amino acids. Unmatched junction bases numbered 6, after V lost 4 bases and J lost 3 bases. The CDR3 is CASSVNRGDYGYTF. CDR3 bases: TGTGCCAGCAGCGTGAACAGGGGTGACTATGGCTACACCTTC.

This clonotype was counted only a few times. J is TRBJ2-3 and V is TRBV20-1, with TRBD1 identical over 7 bases. Germline loops: CDR1 DFQATT, CDR2 SNEGSKA (reference sequence). With V trimmed by 5 bases and J by 1 base, 6 bases remained unmatched. CDR3 length equals 14 residues. For the CDR3, the DNA is TGCAGTGCTCGGGACAGACAAGGCACAGATACGCAGTATTTT. It translates to CSARDRQGTDTQYF.

This clonotype was seen at least ten times. The J gene is TRBJ2-3, the V gene TRBV24-1, with D possibly being TRBD1 (8 bases). The CDR3 runs to 16 residues. Trimming removed 6 bases at V and 5 bases at J, with 20 bases between. Germline-derived CDR1 and CDR2 are KGHDR and SFDVKD. The CDR3 spells CATSSGRRGTGDTQYF. The CDR3 nucleotides are TGTGCCACCAGTAGTGGGCGGCGGGGGACAGGAGATACGCAGTATTTT.

This clonotype came up a few times. The chain uses TRBV11-3 and TRBJ2-3; D is ambiguous. Germline loops: CDR1 SGHNT, CDR2 YENEEA. This CDR3 contains 13 residues. V lost 2 bases and J 5 bases, leaving 8 bases between the germline ends. The CDR3 sequence is CASSLKLEDTQYF. As DNA, the CDR3 is TGTGCCAGCAGCTTAAAGCTCGAAGATACGCAGTATTTT.

The gene calls are TRBV21-1 and TRBJ2-3; the DNA was not used to check the table's D call, TRBD2. TRBV21-1 has pseudogene status. The CDR3 runs to 13 residues. The CDR3 spells CASSNREGDTQYF. CDR3 in DNA: TGTGCCAGCAGCAACAGGGAGGGAGATACGCAGTATTTT.

The sample holds many counts of this clonotype. The chain carries TRBV3-1 and TRBJ2-3; TRBD2 matches 10 bases. CDR3 length: 16 residues. CDR1 LGHDT and CDR2 YNNKEL come from the germline V gene (reference sequence). V shed 1 base and J 8 bases; nucleotides not matched to a gene: 9. The chain's CDR3 is CASSQGVSGGAGTQYF. CDR3 coding DNA: TGTGCCAGCAGCCAAGGGGTCAGCGGGGGGGCCGGTACGCAGTATTTT.

The rearrangement uses TRBV7-2 and TRBJ2-3; weak D call: TRBD2 (5 bases). The V gene lost 2 bases and the J gene lost 2 bases, with 17 bases spanning the gap. Per germline, CDR1 SGHTA and CDR2 FQGNSA. The CDR3 loop spans 17 amino acids. The CDR3 DNA reads as TGTGCCAGCAGCTTAAGGTACGAGAGCGGATCCACAGATACGCAGTATTTT. It codes for CASSLRYESGSTDTQYF.

This sequence joins TRBV3-1 and TRBJ2-7, with TRBD1 matching 11 bases. The CDR3 length is 14 residues. Losses at the gene ends were 10 bases for V and 6 bases for J; bases not matched to a gene: 11. Per the germline V gene, CDR1 is LGHDT and CDR2 is YNNKEL (reference sequence). CDR3 loop: CATSLRDRGAEQYF. DNA of the CDR3: TGTGCCACCTCCCTCCGGGACAGGGGGGCCGAGCAGTACTTC.

This clonotype was detected ten times or more. The chain employs TRBV29-1 and TRBJ2-5; no clear D gene. This CDR3 is 13 amino acids long. Per the germline V gene, CDR1 is SQVTM and CDR2 is ANQGSEA. The V gene lost 6 bases and the J gene lost 5 bases, with 16 bases spanning the gap. DNA for the CDR3: TGCAGCGTGTCTCCTCTCGGGTCCGAGACCCAGTACTTC. The encoded protein is CSVSPLGSETQYF.

This chain connects TRBV4-3 to TRBJ1-4; no definite D call. CDR1 is LGHNA and CDR2 is YSLEER in the germline V gene. The CDR3 consists of 17 residues. V was pared by 4 bases and J by 0 bases, with 15 bases between. This CDR3 is CASSPRSYSATNEKLFF. CDR3 in DNA: TGCGCCAGCAGCCCTCGAAGCTACAGTGCAACTAATGAAAAACTGTTTTTT.

This clonotype was detected a few times. Written as DNA, the CDR3 is TGCAGTGCTAGGGGGGGACAAGCGCCCTATGGCTACACCTTC. Translation gives CSARGGQAPYGYTF. V gene TRBV20-1 combines with J gene TRBJ1-2; D possibly corresponds to TRBD1 (6 bases). The CDR3 length is 14 residues. Deletions cut 3 bases from V and 4 bases from J, with 15 bases between. Looked up from germline, CDR1 is DFQATT and CDR2 is SNEGSKA (reference sequence).

This clonotype was seen a few times. J is TRBJ1-5 and V is TRBV6-5, with unresolved D. This CDR3 comprises 14 residues. Germline CDR1 and CDR2: MNHEY and SVGAGI. V dropped 5 bases and J dropped 5 bases, with 13 bases sitting between them. The CDR3 sequence is CASSALDGYQPQHF. In DNA form, the CDR3 reads TGTGCCAGCAGTGCCCTGGACGGGTATCAGCCCCAGCATTTT.

The genes are TRBV7-9 and TRBJ1-6; the match to TRBD1 covers 9 bases. The V segment lost 5 bases and the J segment 6 bases; nucleotides outside the gene matches: 5. Germline V lookup: CDR1 SEHNR, CDR2 FQNEAQ (reference sequence). The CDR3 is 15 amino acids. Here the CDR3 reads CASSHRTGVNSPLHF. CDR3 bases: TGTGCCAGCAGCCACAGGACAGGGGTTAATTCACCCCTCCACTTT.

This clonotype was found a few times. V is TRBV3-1 and J is TRBJ2-2; a weak D match, TRBD1 (7 bases). The CDR3 spans 16 residues. V gave up 3 bases and J gave up 7 bases, with 18 bases separating them. Per germline, CDR1 LGHDT and CDR2 YNNKEL (reference sequence). The CDR3 DNA reads as TGTGCCAGCAGCCACGGAGGGACAGCCGGGAGCGGGGAGCTGTTTTTT. As protein: CASSHGGTAGSGELFF.

There are many counts of this clonotype. The genes are TRBV7-2 and TRBJ2-3; D uncertain. V lost 1 base to trimming and J lost 5 bases, with 4 bases between them. Germline V gene data show CDR1 as SGHTA and CDR2 as FQGNSA. This CDR3 comprises 12 residues. This CDR3 is CASSLGRDTQYF. For the CDR3, the DNA is TGTGCCAGCAGCTTAGGCAGAGATACGCAGTATTTT.

DNA of the CDR3: TGTGCCAGCTCACCCGAACCGCTTCCGGGACTAGCGGGTTACAATGAGCAGTTCTTC. Its protein is CASSPEPLPGLAGYNEQFF. The gene calls are TRBV18 and TRBJ2-1; 12 nucleotides align to TRBD2. The V segment lost 3 bases and the J segment 4 bases; nucleotides outside the gene matches: 13. Germline V gene sequence: CDR1 KGHSH, CDR2 LQKENI. The CDR3 is 19 amino acids. Looking up the rest from reference TRBV18 and TRBJ2-1 gives the full variable domain: NAGVMQNPRHLVRRRGQEARLRCSPMKGHSHVYWYRQLPEEGLKFMVYLQKENIIDESGMPKERFSAEFPKEGPSILRIQQVVRGDSAAYFCASSPEPLPGLAGYNEQFFGPGTRLTVL.

This sequence joins TRBV4-3 and TRBJ2-5; D remains unclear. V was cut by 0 bases and J by 4 bases, with 12 bases left in between. Germline CDR1 is LGHNA and CDR2 is YSLEER. The CDR3 sequence is 15 residues long. CDR3 DNA sequence: TGCGCCAGCAGCCAAGATCCCTTAGTCCGAGAGACCCAGTACTTC. Encoded protein: CASSQDPLVRETQYF.

The table lists this clonotype with a few counts. The genes are TRBV7-3 and TRBJ2-3; D perhaps matches TRBD2 (6 bases). Deletions cut 1 base from V and 2 bases from J, with 13 bases between. The CDR3 extends over 16 amino acids. Germline lookup yields CDR1 SGHTA and CDR2 FQGTGA. The CDR3 sequence is CASSLRLGGLTDTQYF. The CDR3 nucleotides are TGTGCCAGCAGCTTAAGATTGGGGGGTCTCACAGATACGCAGTATTTT.